This T cell receptor (beta chain) was sequenced for a study of tumor and adjacent non-tumor tissue in lung cancer. Note on this clonotype: This may come from a read error, since a much larger clone is one base off.

The library came from three nested PCR rounds adapted from ARM-PCR protocols. One entry per CDR3 protein results from TCRdb running MiXCR on the multiplex PCR reads. The top ten clones hold under 20% of a sample with roughly 120,000 distinct CDR3 sequences, over 55% of them seen once. This sample's RNA came from whole unsorted tissue. The normal lung tissue was taken more than 3 cm from the tumor edge. Germline CDR1 is MNHEY and CDR2 is SVGAGI. The CDR3 is 13 amino acids. The sequenced material came from distant non-tumor lung tissue. The rearrangement joins TRBV6-5 to TRBJ2-2; no firm D call. The sequence was collected from a man aged 55 to 69 with non-small cell lung cancer. Here the CDR3 DNA reads TGTGCCAACAGTTACGGCGACACCGGGGAGCTGTTTTTT. Residues: CANSYGDTGELFF.